Sequencing of this TCR beta chain was carried out in a study of regulatory T cells in long-lasting Graves disease. Of note for this clonotype: Its matching antigen is unknown.

General study points: In persistent patients, shared public clonotypes (under 3,000) outnumbered those in new patients (approximately 970).

Sequencing libraries for TCR beta were prepared with iRepertoire HTBI primers and Arm-PCR of CDR3 regions. TCRdb redid the calling of the multiplex PCR reads with MiXCR, one entry per CDR3 protein. Seen here are over 400,000 distinct CDR3 sequences, less than 15% observed once, and the top ten hold about 15%. Time point specified: newly diagnosed GD, antithyroid drugs for less than 3 months. RNA from PBMCs was the source of the TCR library. Those enrolled as patients came out of an endocrinology department in Xi'an, China. CDR3 length: 14 residues. The V and J ends lost 5 bases and 5 bases, in that order; junction bases with no gene match: 7. Per germline, CDR1 DFQATT and CDR2 SNEGSKA (reference sequence). These data are also associated with another study on T cells in Graves' hyperthyroidism and ophthalmopathy. That work adds: Among thyroid clonotypes expanded above 0.001, most also appeared in blood.

This clonotype originated in a woman aged 45-65 years with Graves disease. This chain uses TRBV20-1 with TRBJ1-5; 9 nucleotides align to TRBD1. Sequenced here: peripheral blood mononuclear cells (PBMCs), sampled at new diagnosis, from a patient treated with antithyroid drugs. CDR3 sequence: CSAPRGQGDQPQHF. The CDR3 bases are TGCAGTGCTCCACGGGGACAGGGAGATCAGCCCCAGCATTTT.